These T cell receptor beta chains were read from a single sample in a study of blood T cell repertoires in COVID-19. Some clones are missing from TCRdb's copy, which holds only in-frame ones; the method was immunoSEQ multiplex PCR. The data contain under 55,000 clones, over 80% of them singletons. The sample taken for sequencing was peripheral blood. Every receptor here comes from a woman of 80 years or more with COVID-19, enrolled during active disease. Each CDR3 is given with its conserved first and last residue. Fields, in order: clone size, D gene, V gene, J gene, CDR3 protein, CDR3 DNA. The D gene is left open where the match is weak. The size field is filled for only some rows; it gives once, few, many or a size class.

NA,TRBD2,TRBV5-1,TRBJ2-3,CASSPAGGTISTDTQYF,TGCGCCAGCAGCCCTGCGGGGGGGACGATTAGCACAGATACGCAGTATTTT
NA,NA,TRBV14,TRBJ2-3,CASSPQGLGTDTQYF,TGTGCCAGCAGCCCGCAGGGACTCGGCACAGATACGCAGTATTTT
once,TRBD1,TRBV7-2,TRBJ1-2,CASSLVNPGQGAHGYTF,TGTGCCAGCAGCTTAGTTAACCCGGGACAGGGGGCTCATGGCTACACCTTC
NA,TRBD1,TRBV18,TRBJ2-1,CASSPWDSLNNEQFF,TGTGCCAGCTCACCATGGGACAGCTTAAACAATGAGCAGTTCTTC
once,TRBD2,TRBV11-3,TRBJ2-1,CASSPRSGGAWREQFF,TGTGCCAGCAGCCCGAGGAGCGGGGGGGCCTGGCGTGAGCAGTTCTTC
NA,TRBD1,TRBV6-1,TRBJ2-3,CASSAEGTVRTDTQYF,TGTGCCAGCAGTGCCGAGGGGACAGTCCGCACAGATACGCAGTATTTT
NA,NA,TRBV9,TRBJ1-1,CASSPGFNTEAFF,TGTGCCAGCAGCCCAGGGTTCAACACTGAAGCTTTCTTT
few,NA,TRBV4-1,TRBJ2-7,CASSSGQGGSEQYF,TGCGCCAGCAGCTCAGGACAGGGAGGGTCCGAGCAGTACTTC
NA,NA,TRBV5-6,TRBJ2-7,CASSSGYEQYF,TGTGCCAGCAGCTCAGGCTACGAGCAGTACTTC
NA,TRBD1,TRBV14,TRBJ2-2,CASMDRGINTGELFF,TGTGCCAGCATGGACAGGGGAATAAACACCGGGGAGCTGTTTTTT
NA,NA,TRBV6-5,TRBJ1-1,CASQRVGAFF,TGTGCCAGCCAACGGGTCGGAGCTTTCTTT
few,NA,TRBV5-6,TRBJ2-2,CASSLWQTNTGELFF,TGTGCCAGCAGCTTGTGGCAGACAAACACCGGGGAGCTGTTTTTT
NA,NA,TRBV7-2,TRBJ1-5,CASSFGNPSNQPQHF,TGTGCCAGCAGCTTTGGCAACCCTAGCAATCAGCCCCAGCATTTT